This T cell receptor beta chain was sequenced for a study of T cells in Graves' hyperthyroidism and ophthalmopathy. Turning to the study itself: Pretreatment peripheral blood was obtained at initial diagnosis.

The germline V and J ends were trimmed by 0 bases and 2 bases, with 14 bases remaining between them. The CDR3 has 16 residues. The source material, RNA transcripts, was used to amplify TCR beta CDR3 regions. RT-PCR in the first round (using the HTBI primer set) targeted the TCR CDR3. TCRdb re-called the multiplex PCR reads with MiXCR, one entry per CDR3 protein. Of roughly 800,000 distinct CDR3 sequences in the sample, approximately 40% were seen once. Among the patients, aged 18 to 65, hyperthyroidism was newly diagnosed and had lasted under 2 months. PBMCs came from 9 to 10 ml fresh peripheral blood. This clonotype was observed a few times.

The material sequenced was blood. The receptor comes from a man in his late teens or twenties with Graves' hyperthyroidism. The rearrangement uses TRBV12-3 or TRBV12-4 and TRBJ2-7; D might be TRBD1 or TRBD2, each matching 5 bases. CDR3 protein: CASSLAAGWDAYEQYF. DNA for the CDR3: TGTGCCAGCAGTTTAGCTGCAGGTTGGGACGCCTACGAGCAGTACTTC.